These 13 T cell receptor beta chains originate from one sample sequenced in a study of post-analysis software for immune sequencing data. Whole-study results and caveats: With TRBV5-6, TRBV5-1 and TRBV20-1 included, roughly five TRBV segments were more frequent in patients than in controls.

Carried by the TCR beta cDNA libraries were unique molecular identifiers. Via MiXCR, TCRdb re-called the PCR reads, giving one row per CDR3 protein. The sample lists 150,000 to 200,000 distinct CDR3 sequences; around 30% were seen once. For these TCRs, the target antigens are not known. Material for sequencing was blood. The receptors here all came from a girl aged 5 to 17 with multiple sclerosis.

V gene TRBV12-3 or TRBV12-4 combines with J gene TRBJ1-2; 8 bases map to TRBD1. After removal of 5 bases from V and 2 bases from J, the junction contained 4 bases not matched to a gene. This CDR3 comprises 14 residues. The CDR3 here is CASSGQGANYGYTF. CDR3 sequence (DNA): TGTGCCAGCAGTGGCCAGGGGGCGAACTATGGCTACACCTTC.

This clonotype has a count of ten or more. V usage is TRBV29-1 and J usage is TRBJ1-1; the D gene is possibly TRBD1 (6 bases). The CDR3 is made up of 13 amino acids. Germline loops: CDR1 SQVTM, CDR2 ANQGSEA. Trimming took 5 bases from V and 4 from J, leaving 14 bases between them. The CDR3 reads CSVRTAGFTEAFF. The CDR3 DNA sequence: TGCAGCGTTAGGACAGCCGGATTCACTGAAGCTTTCTTT. Supplemented by reference TRBV29-1 and TRBJ1-1, the full variable domain reads SAVISQKPSRDICQRGTSLTIQCQVDSQVTMMFWYRQQPGQSLTLIATANQGSEATYESGFVIDKFPISRPNLTFSTLTVSNMSPEDSSIYLCSVRTAGFTEAFFGQGTRLTVV.

This clonotype was picked up many times. The rearrangement joins TRBV20-1 to TRBJ2-1; TRBD2 aligns across 11 bases. Germline V lookup: CDR1 DFQATT, CDR2 SNEGSKA (reference sequence). The CDR3 spans 16 residues. V trimming: 4 bases; J trimming: 6 bases; junction bases outside the gene matches: 11. In nucleotides, the CDR3 is TGCAGTGCTATCAGACTAGCGGGATCGTCAGGCAATGAGCAGTTCTTC. It specifies CSAIRLAGSSGNEQFF.

A few counts support this clonotype. The V and J genes are TRBV5-1 and TRBJ2-1; tentatively, D is TRBD2 (6 bases). Germline V gene data show CDR1 as SGHRS and CDR2 as YFSETQ. V lost 0 bases and J 3 bases, leaving 16 bases between the germline ends. The CDR3 has 17 amino acids. The CDR3 DNA reads TGCGCCAGCAGCTTGGCCCCCGGTCTAGCGAACTACAATGAGCAGTTCTTC. Protein: CASSLAPGLANYNEQFF.

This clonotype was observed at least ten times. The chain couples TRBV29-1 to TRBJ2-5; unclear D gene. Germline V gene lookup returns CDR1 SQVTM and CDR2 ANQGSEA. The length of the CDR3 is 12 residues. Trimming removed 4 bases at V and 0 bases at J, with 6 bases between. The CDR3 DNA reads TGCAGCGTTGCAGACAACCAAGAGACCCAGTACTTC. This gives the protein CSVADNQETQYF. Supplemented by reference TRBV29-1 and TRBJ2-5, the full variable domain reads SAVISQKPSRDICQRGTSLTIQCQVDSQVTMMFWYRQQPGQSLTLIATANQGSEATYESGFVIDKFPISRPNLTFSTLTVSNMSPEDSSIYLCSVADNQETQYFGPGTRLLVL.

As concerns this clonotype: Since a much larger clone is just one base distant, this may be a read error. The genes are TRBV5-1 and TRBJ2-1; no reliable D call. CDR1 is SGHRS, CDR2 YFSETQ, per germline. The CDR3 totals 14 residues. The CDR3: CAGSEAGSGNEQFF. Written as DNA, the CDR3 is TGCGCCGGCAGCGAAGCAGGTTCTGGCAATGAGCAGTTCTTC.

This clonotype came up many times. The J gene is TRBJ1-1, the V gene TRBV4-2; no clear D gene. This CDR3 is built from 15 residues. The germline V gene encodes CDR1 LGHNA and CDR2 YNFKEQ. With 0 bases removed from V and 5 bases from J, the gap between germline ends came to 13 bases. CDR3 bases: TGTGCCAGCAGCCAAGACTTCATGCCGGCGACTGAAGCTTTCTTT. Protein product: CASSQDFMPATEAFF.

The J gene is TRBJ1-5, the V gene TRBV7-3, with D uncertain. CDR1 is SGHTA, CDR2 FQGTGA, per germline. The V end lost 5 bases, the J end lost 7 bases, and 12 bases lay between the germline ends. The CDR3 extends over 13 amino acids. CDR3 sequence: CASSPTREQPQHF. The DNA for the CDR3 is TGTGCCAGCAGCCCGACACGGGAACAGCCCCAGCATTTT.

This clonotype was observed many times. The CDR3 region has the DNA TGTGCCAGCAGCCGGACTACTTACAATGAGCAGTTCTTC. Protein sequence: CASSRTTYNEQFF. The chain carries TRBV9 and TRBJ2-1; tentative D call: TRBD2 (6 bases). Trimming removed 4 bases from V and 4 bases from J, with 9 bases in between. The CDR3 runs to 13 residues. Per germline, CDR1 SGDLS and CDR2 YYNGEE.

The chain is built from TRBV20-1 and TRBJ2-1; no definite D call. Per the germline V gene, CDR1 is DFQATT and CDR2 is SNEGSKA (reference sequence). This CDR3 spans 14 amino acids. V gave up 5 bases and J gave up 2 bases, with 13 bases separating them. This CDR3 reads CSAADSLTYNEQFF. The CDR3 nucleotides are TGCAGTGCTGCAGACTCTCTAACCTACAATGAGCAGTTCTTC.

This clonotype came up many times. The chain carries TRBV28 and TRBJ2-1; D is unresolved. V was clipped by 5 bases and J by 13 bases, with 12 bases between them. The CDR3 loop spans 11 amino acids. Germline CDR1 is MDHEN and CDR2 is SYDVKM. CDR3 in DNA: TGTGCCAGCAGTACCCCCCAGGTTCAGTTCTTC. Its protein product is CASSTPQVQFF.

This clonotype was detected a few times. The rearrangement links TRBV20-1 to TRBJ2-3; D is undetermined. The germline gives CDR1 DFQATT, CDR2 SNEGSKA (reference sequence). V was shortened by 7 bases and J by 0 bases, with 11 bases between the two germline ends. The CDR3 is 13 residues long. CDR3 amino acids: CSVDTSSTDTQYF. CDR3 nucleotide sequence: TGCAGTGTAGACACTTCTAGCACAGATACGCAGTATTTT.

This clonotype was seen repeatedly, ten times or more. The genes are TRBV12-5 and TRBJ2-5, with D unclear. This CDR3 has 15 residues. Trimming stripped 4 bases from V and 1 base from J, with 13 bases between. Germline assignment: CDR1 LGHNT and CDR2 FRNRAP. The CDR3, as DNA: TGTGCTAGTGGTTCGGCTACGGCGATCCAAGAGACCCAGTACTTC. This translates into CASGSATAIQETQYF.